Listed here are 29 T cell receptor beta chains from one sample, sequenced in a study of cytomegalovirus exposure and HLA in healthy donors. 13 Jbeta primers and 60 Vbeta primers were used for the PCR. Assay: immunoSEQ multiplex PCR; the TCRdb copy retains only in-frame clones and omits some. Counted here are roughly 190,000 clones, around 75% occurring once; the ten biggest clones make up about 1.4%. The source material was PBMCs. These receptor sequences come from a woman between 45 and 65 years old in good health and CMV-seronegative.

The V call is TRBV19, the J call TRBJ2-2, with 8 bases identical to TRBD2. The germline gives CDR1 LNHDA, CDR2 SQIVND (reference sequence). Unmatched junction bases numbered 3, after V lost 6 bases and J lost 0 bases. The CDR3 sequence is 15 residues long. The DNA for the CDR3 is TGTGCCAGTAGGAAAGCGGGAGCGAACACCGGGGAGCTGTTTTTT. Translated, it gives CASRKAGANTGELFF. Full variable domain (remainder filled in from reference TRBV19 and TRBJ2-2): DGGITQSPKYLFRKEGQNVTLSCEQNLNHDAMYWYRQDPGQGLRLIYYSQIVNDFQKGDIAEGYSVSREKKESFPLTVTSAQKNPTAFYLCASRKAGANTGELFFGEGSRLTVL.

This clone was seen a single time. The rearrangement uses TRBV7-8 and TRBJ2-5; perhaps TRBD1 as D (5 bases). The tail of the sequence fits TRBJ2-7 better, so the J call may be wrong. The CDR3 runs to 14 residues. CDR1 is SGHVS and CDR2 is FQNEAQ in the germline V gene. CDR3 loop: CASTLPRQGSEQYF. In DNA form, the CDR3 reads TGTGCCAGCACCCTCCCCCGCCAGGGAAGCGAGCAGTACTTC.

The V gene is TRBV29-1, the J gene TRBJ1-2; D gene uncertain. This CDR3 has 13 residues. Per the germline V gene, CDR1 is SQVTM and CDR2 is ANQGSEA. V was cut by 4 bases and J by 5 bases, with 14 bases left in between. The CDR3 coding sequence is TGCAGCGTTGTCAGCGACCTCGTGTATGGCTACACCTTC. This sequence encodes CSVVSDLVYGYTF.

This chain joins TRBV6-1 and TRBJ2-5; weak D call: TRBD2 (6 bases). V was trimmed by 7 bases and J by 2 bases, leaving 14 bases between them. CDR1 MNHNS and CDR2 SASEGT come from the germline V gene. This CDR3 has 14 residues. For the CDR3, the DNA is TGTGCCAGCACCTACCGGGACTTACAAGAGACCCAGTACTTC. It is translated as CASTYRDLQETQYF.

V is TRBV2 and J is TRBJ2-7; TRBD1 matches at 9 bases. CDR3 length: 12 amino acids. With 6 bases clipped from V and 6 bases from J, the junction kept 3 bases outside the gene matches. Germline V lookup: CDR1 SNHLY, CDR2 FYNNEI. The CDR3 here is CASRQGAGEQYF. In DNA, the CDR3 is TGTGCCAGCAGACAGGGGGCTGGCGAGCAGTACTTC.

The V call is TRBV9, the J call TRBJ2-7, with D possibly TRBD2 on 5 matching bases. The germline gives CDR1 SGDLS, CDR2 YYNGEE. CDR3 size: 14 residues. V was trimmed by 4 bases and J by 4 bases, leaving 15 bases between them. CDR3 nucleotide sequence: TGTGCCAGCAGCCCCGGAGGCCGTGGGTACGAGCAGTACTTC. Protein product: CASSPGGRGYEQYF.

The chain couples TRBV19 to TRBJ2-5; no reliable D call. The V end lost 4 bases, the J end lost 4 bases, and 4 bases lay between the germline ends. CDR3 size: 11 residues. Germline loops: CDR1 LNHDA, CDR2 SQIVND (reference sequence). CDR3 nucleotide sequence: TGTGCCAGTAGTAGCGGAGAGACCCAGTACTTC. Translation gives CASSSGETQYF.

The J gene is TRBJ2-2, the V gene TRBV29-1; D is unclear. The germline V gene encodes CDR1 SQVTM and CDR2 ANQGSEA. The CDR3 is 13 amino acids. V shed 3 bases and J shed 1 base, with 6 bases lying between them. The CDR3 is CSVDPGNTGELFF. The CDR3 DNA reads TGCAGCGTTGATCCGGGGAACACCGGGGAGCTGTTTTTT.

This chain connects TRBV7-9 to TRBJ1-4; D is unclear. The CDR3 contains 16 residues. V was shortened by 1 base and J by 0 bases, with 9 bases between the two germline ends. Germline loops: CDR1 SEHNR, CDR2 FQNEAQ (reference sequence). The CDR3 DNA reads TGTGCCAGCAGCTTAGGGGCAGCTGCAACTAATGAAAAACTGTTTTTT. Translation: CASSLGAAATNEKLFF.

The V and J genes are TRBV4-3 and TRBJ2-1; 8 bases map to TRBD2. Germline V gives CDR1 LGHNA, CDR2 YSLEER. Losses at the gene ends were 0 bases for V and 4 bases for J; bases not matched to a gene: 5. The CDR3 consists of 16 residues. Here the CDR3 reads CASSQDEGTRYNEQFF. The CDR3 coding sequence is TGCGCCAGCAGCCAAGATGAAGGGACTAGATACAATGAGCAGTTCTTC.

The chain carries TRBV28 and TRBJ1-5; tentative D call: TRBD1 (6 bases). Germline CDR1 MDHEN, CDR2 SYDVKM. V was cut by 3 bases and J by 5 bases, with 11 bases left in between. The CDR3 is made up of 14 amino acids. In DNA, the CDR3 is TGTGCCAGCAGTTTCGTACAGGGCCATCAGCCCCAGCATTTT. Protein sequence: CASSFVQGHQPQHF.

The J gene is TRBJ1-5, the V gene TRBV12-2; TRBD1 is the table's D call and was not checked against the DNA. TRBV12-2 is tagged as a pseudogene. The CDR3 loop spans 17 amino acids. CDR3 coding DNA: TGTGCAAGTCGCTTAGATCCCAGGGGGTTGTTCAGCCAGCCCCAGCATTTT. Encoded protein: CASRLDPRGLFSQPQHF.

The rearrangement joins TRBV27 to TRBJ1-5; possibly TRBD1 for D (5 bases). Germline CDR1 MNHEY, CDR2 SMNVEV (reference sequence). The CDR3 covers 16 residues. The V end was cut by 2 bases, the J end by 0 bases, with 11 bases between. CDR3 in amino acids: CASSLRSGDSNQPQHF. The CDR3 coding sequence is TGTGCCAGCAGTTTACGGTCGGGGGATAGCAATCAGCCCCAGCATTTT.

This clone occurred once. The chain has TRBV7-2 and TRBJ1-5; 11 bases match TRBD1. Germline trimming cut 5 bases from V and 4 bases from J; bases unmatched to any gene: 4. The CDR3 is made up of 15 amino acids. Germline CDR1 SGHTA, CDR2 FQGNSA. As DNA, the CDR3 is TGTGCCAGCAGCCGGGACAGGGGGAATAATCAGCCCCAGCATTTT. It yields the protein CASSRDRGNNQPQHF.

As concerns this clone: The junction shows a germline mismatch at one end, possibly a read error. This rearrangement joins TRBV9 to TRBJ2-7; 8 bases are shared with TRBD2. Germline lookup yields CDR1 SGDLS and CDR2 YYNGEE. CDR3 length: 14 amino acids. The CDR3 nucleotides read TGTGCCAGCAGCGCCTTACCCACGGGGGGGGAGCTGTACTTC. Protein sequence: CASSALPTGGELYF. Together with reference TRBV9 and TRBJ2-7, the CDR3 gives the full variable domain: DSGVTQTPKHLITATGQRVTLRCSPRSGDLSVYWYQQSLDQGLQFLIQYYNGEERAKGNILERFSAQQFPDLHSELNLSSLELGDSALYFCASSALPTGGELYFGPGTRLTVT.

This chain connects TRBV5-8 to TRBJ2-5; 8 bases fit TRBD2. Germline lookup yields CDR1 SGHTS and CDR2 YDEGEE. Trimming cost V 4 bases and J 1 base; bases outside gene matches: 3. The length of the CDR3 is 14 residues. The CDR3 DNA follows: TGTGCCAGCAGCGCGGGGGGACTCCAAGAGACCCAGTACTTC. It translates to CASSAGGLQETQYF.

V gene TRBV5-4 combines with J gene TRBJ1-1; 12 bases are shared with TRBD1. The CDR3 loop spans 16 amino acids. Per the germline V gene, CDR1 is SGHNT and CDR2 is YYREEE (reference sequence). Unmatched junction bases numbered 3, after V lost 3 bases and J lost 0 bases. CDR3 residues: CASSWGQGAVNTEAFF. The CDR3, as DNA: TGTGCCAGCAGCTGGGGACAGGGGGCCGTGAACACTGAAGCTTTCTTT.

The rearrangement uses TRBV7-2 and TRBJ1-3, with a weak D call TRBD1 (6 bases). Germline V gene lookup returns CDR1 SGHTA and CDR2 FQGNSA. The CDR3 covers 14 residues. The ends were cut back, 5 bases at V and 0 bases at J, with 8 bases in the middle. CDR3 sequence reads: CASSPGVSGNTIYF. As DNA, the CDR3 is TGTGCCAGCAGCCCAGGGGTCTCTGGAAACACCATATATTTT.

V and J are TRBV6-6 and TRBJ1-1; D gene ambiguous. This CDR3 spans 13 amino acids. Trimming removed 5 bases from V and 0 bases from J, with 7 bases in between. The germline V gene has CDR1 MNHNY and CDR2 SVGAGI (reference sequence). CDR3 coding DNA: TGTGCCAGCAGTACGGGGATGAACACTGAAGCTTTCTTT. Translating gives CASSTGMNTEAFF.

The chain employs TRBV5-1 and TRBJ1-2; D is unresolved. The CDR3 contains 17 residues. The V end was cut by 0 bases, the J end by 7 bases, with 22 bases between. From germline, CDR1 is SGHRS and CDR2 YFSETQ. In DNA, the CDR3 is TGCGCCAGCAGCTTGGAGGGTCTGCCGGGAGGCCGCGCTGGCTACACCTTC. Amino acids: CASSLEGLPGGRAGYTF.

In this sample, this clone turned up a few times. The genes are TRBV6-1 and TRBJ2-7, with 8 positions matching TRBD1. The CDR3 runs to 15 residues. The ends lost 7 bases at V and 1 base at J; junction bases unmatched: 9. The germline V gene has CDR1 MNHNS and CDR2 SASEGT. The CDR3 region has the DNA TGTGCCAGCAAGAGGAACAGGGGGATATCCTACGAGCAGTACTTC. It is translated as CASKRNRGISYEQYF.

The J gene is TRBJ2-7, the V gene TRBV5-1, with a possible D match to TRBD1 (6 bases). The V end lost 5 bases, the J end lost 3 bases, and 15 bases lay between the germline ends. The CDR3 spans 14 residues. CDR1 and CDR2 (germline): SGHRS, YFSETQ. CDR3 bases: TGCGCCAGCAGATCCAGGGGTGATAACTACGAGCAGTACTTC. This sequence encodes CASRSRGDNYEQYF.

The chain uses TRBV5-1 and TRBJ2-7; D gene uncertain. Trimming took off 1 base at V and 5 bases at J, with 13 bases between the two ends. The CDR3 has 14 residues. The germline V gene has CDR1 SGHRS and CDR2 YFSETQ. In DNA form, the CDR3 reads TGCGCCAGCAGCTTGAGACTTGGCAACCACGAGCAGTACTTC. Amino acids: CASSLRLGNHEQYF.

This chain joins TRBV5-1 and TRBJ2-5, with 8 positions matching TRBD2. Germline loops: CDR1 SGHRS, CDR2 YFSETQ. The V gene end was trimmed by 0 bases and the J gene end by 6 bases; junction bases not matched to a gene: 10. This CDR3 is built from 16 residues. The CDR3 nucleotides read TGCGCCAGCAGCTTGGCTACTAGCGGAGGAGGGCAGACCCAGTACTTC. It yields the protein CASSLATSGGGQTQYF.

The CDR3 reads CASFAGGGRTQYF. As DNA, the CDR3 is TGTGCCAGCTTTGCCGGGGGGGGGCGGACCCAGTACTTC. The chain carries TRBV28 and TRBJ2-5, with 8 bases that match TRBD2. This CDR3 has 13 amino acids. The V and J ends lost 8 bases and 7 bases, in that order; junction bases with no gene match: 9. The germline V gene encodes CDR1 MDHEN and CDR2 SYDVKM.

V gene TRBV7-6 combines with J gene TRBJ2-7, with TRBD2 identical over 14 bases. V lost 5 bases and J lost 0; bases outside the gene matches: 3. CDR3 length equals 16 residues. CDR1 is SGHVS and CDR2 is FNYEAQ in the germline V gene. DNA of the CDR3: TGTGCCAGCAGCATTGGGACTAGCGGGAGCTCCTACGAGCAGTACTTC. Its translation: CASSIGTSGSSYEQYF. Drawing the rest from reference TRBV7-6 and TRBJ2-7, the complete variable domain is GAGVSQSPRYKVTKRGQDVALRCDPISGHVSLYWYRQALGQGPEFLTYFNYEAQQDKSGLPNDRFSAERPEGSISTLTIQRTEQRDSAMYRCASSIGTSGSSYEQYFGPGTRLTVT.

This chain's CDR3 is CASSSRLAGTDTQYF. The CDR3, as DNA: TGTGCCAGCAGTTCCAGACTAGCGGGCACAGATACGCAGTATTTT. This chain uses TRBV27 with TRBJ2-3; 9 bases are a match to TRBD2. The V and J ends lost 4 bases and 1 base, in that order; junction bases with no gene match: 3. Germline V gene data show CDR1 as MNHEY and CDR2 as SMNVEV (reference sequence). The CDR3 covers 15 residues.

This clone appeared a few times. V is TRBV4-2 and J is TRBJ2-7, with TRBD1 identical over 8 bases. The length of the CDR3 is 13 residues. Germline trimming cut 0 bases from V and 6 bases from J; bases unmatched to any gene: 1. Germline V gene lookup returns CDR1 LGHNA and CDR2 YNFKEQ. As DNA, the CDR3 is TGTGCCAGCAGCCAAGAACAGGGGGGCGAGCAGTACTTC. This translates into CASSQEQGGEQYF.

V usage is TRBV7-2 and J usage is TRBJ2-1; TRBD2 matches at 9 bases. The CDR3 contains 16 residues. J gave up 1 base and V 3 bases, and 4 bases lay outside the gene matches. The germline gives CDR1 SGHTA, CDR2 FQGNSA. CDR3 DNA sequence: TGTGCCAGCAGCTTGATGCTAGCGGGGTCCTACAATGAGCAGTTCTTC. Its translation is CASSLMLAGSYNEQFF.